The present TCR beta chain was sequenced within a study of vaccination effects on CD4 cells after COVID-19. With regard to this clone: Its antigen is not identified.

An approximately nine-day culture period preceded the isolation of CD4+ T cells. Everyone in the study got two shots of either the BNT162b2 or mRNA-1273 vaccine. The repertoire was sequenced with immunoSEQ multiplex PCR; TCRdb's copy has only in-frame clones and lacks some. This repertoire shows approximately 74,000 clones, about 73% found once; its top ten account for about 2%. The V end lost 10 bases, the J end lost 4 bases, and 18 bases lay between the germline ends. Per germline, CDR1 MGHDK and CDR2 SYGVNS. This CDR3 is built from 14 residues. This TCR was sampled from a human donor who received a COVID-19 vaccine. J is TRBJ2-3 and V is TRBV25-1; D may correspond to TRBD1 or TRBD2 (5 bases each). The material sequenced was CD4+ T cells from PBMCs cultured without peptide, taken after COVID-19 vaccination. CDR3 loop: CATAPARGADTQYF. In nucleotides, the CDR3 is TGTGCCACCGCCCCAGCGAGAGGGGCAGATACGCAGTATTTT.